The 21 T cell receptor beta chains presented below share a single source sample, sequenced in a study of regulatory T cells in long-lasting Graves disease. Time point of the sample: newly diagnosed GD, antithyroid drugs for less than 3 months. Extracted PBMC RNA gave rise to the TCR library. With iRepertoire HTBI primers and Arm-PCR of CDR3 regions, TCR beta libraries were built. From the multiplex PCR reads, TCRdb called clonotypes with MiXCR, one entry per CDR3 protein. The sample lists about 540,000 distinct CDR3 sequences; approximately 12% were seen once. This sample also appeared in a second study, on T cells in Graves' hyperthyroidism and ophthalmopathy.

The sample in question was peripheral blood mononuclear cells (PBMCs), obtained at new diagnosis, from a patient treated with antithyroid drugs. The receptors originated from a man younger than 40 with Graves disease.

This clonotype occurred many times. The V call is TRBV20-1, the J call TRBJ1-5; D perhaps matches TRBD1 (5 bases). This CDR3 is built from 15 residues. Trimming removed 0 bases from V and 9 bases from J, with 18 bases in between. Germline-derived CDR1 and CDR2 are DFQATT and SNEGSKA (reference sequence). The CDR3 loop reads CSARDPGQAGRPQHF. In DNA, the CDR3 is TGCAGTGCTAGAGATCCAGGGCAGGCCGGGCGGCCCCAGCATTTT.

Regarding this clonotype: This may come from a read error, since a much larger clone is one base off. The chain has TRBV12-3 or TRBV12-4 and TRBJ2-1; 8 nucleotides match TRBD2. This CDR3 region has 15 residues. This chain's CDR3 is CAGSFLAGGRGEQFF. CDR3 nucleotides: TGTGCCGGCAGCTTCCTAGCGGGCGGGCGGGGTGAGCAGTTCTTC.

This clonotype showed up many times. The rearrangement joins TRBV20-1 to TRBJ2-7; 9 positions agree with TRBD2. Trimming took 5 bases from V and 5 from J; bases not matched to a gene: 10. The germline V gene encodes CDR1 DFQATT and CDR2 SNEGSKA (reference sequence). The CDR3 totals 14 residues. CDR3 loop: CSALTAGGLHEQYF. CDR3 coding DNA: TGCAGTGCTCTCACAGCGGGAGGTCTCCACGAGCAGTACTTC.

The rearrangement joins TRBV5-6 to TRBJ2-1; a weak D match, TRBD2 (5 bases). Looked up from germline, CDR1 is SGHDT and CDR2 is YYEEEE. The length of the CDR3 is 17 residues. V was cut by 4 bases and J by 4 bases, with 21 bases left in between. The CDR3 nucleotides are TGTGCCAGCAGCACGGTAGGCTGGACTGGGGTTTACAATGAGCAGTTCTTC. Amino acid sequence: CASSTVGWTGVYNEQFF.

At least ten counts were recorded for this clonotype. This sequence joins TRBV2 and TRBJ2-7; the match to TRBD2 covers 12 bases. Trimming removed 3 bases from V and 6 bases from J; junction bases left unmatched: 0. The CDR3 has 13 residues. Germline V gives CDR1 SNHLY, CDR2 FYNNEI. CDR3 residues: CASSETSGSEQYF. The CDR3 DNA sequence: TGTGCCAGCAGTGAGACTAGCGGGAGCGAGCAGTACTTC.

The CDR3 sequence: CSVFPGTVAENEQFF. The CDR3 DNA follows: TGCAGCGTTTTCCCCGGGACAGTAGCAGAAAATGAGCAGTTCTTC. The V gene is TRBV29-1, the J gene TRBJ2-1, with 7 bases fitting TRBD1. The ends lost 5 bases at V and 7 bases at J; junction bases unmatched: 14. Germline-derived CDR1 and CDR2 are SQVTM and ANQGSEA. CDR3 length: 15 amino acids.

This clonotype was recorded at least ten times. The CDR3 here is CASSPSGTSGLEQFF. In DNA, the CDR3 is TGTGCCAGCAGTCCCTCCGGGACTAGCGGCTTAGAGCAGTTCTTC. V usage is TRBV27 and J usage is TRBJ2-1, with 11 bases lining up with TRBD2. V lost 5 bases and J lost 10; bases outside the gene matches: 10. CDR1 is MNHEY and CDR2 is SMNVEV in the germline V gene (reference sequence). The CDR3 consists of 15 residues.

In this sample, this clonotype turned up many times. V is TRBV30 and J is TRBJ1-2; D not certain. The V gene's germline CDR1 is GTSNPN and CDR2 SVGIG (reference sequence). The CDR3 runs to 13 residues. Trimming removed 0 bases from V and 8 bases from J, with 13 bases in between. The CDR3 loop reads CAWSVRVGKGYTF. The CDR3 coding sequence is TGTGCCTGGAGTGTACGTGTCGGGAAGGGCTACACCTTC.

This clonotype has a count of ten or more. The rearrangement uses TRBV19 and TRBJ1-1; TRBD1 is a possible D gene (5 bases). Trimming removed 7 bases from V and 1 base from J, with 10 bases in between. Germline CDR1 is LNHDA and CDR2 is SQIVND (reference sequence). The CDR3 covers 13 residues. CDR3 bases: TGTGCCAGTAAAAGACAGTCGAACACTGAAGCTTTCTTT. Residues: CASKRQSNTEAFF.

The chain employs TRBV10-1 and TRBJ1-4; maybe TRBD1 (5 bases). Germline values: CDR1 WNHNN, CDR2 SYGVQD (reference sequence). This CDR3 is built from 14 residues. Deletions cut 10 bases from V and 5 bases from J, with 17 bases between. The CDR3 spells CATPLGVENEKLFF. The CDR3 bases are TGCGCCACCCCCCTAGGGGTTGAAAATGAAAAACTGTTTTTT.

The V call is TRBV7-3, the J call TRBJ1-1, with D possibly being TRBD1 (5 bases). Germline V gene lookup returns CDR1 SGHTA and CDR2 FQGTGA. The CDR3 runs to 14 residues. Trimming took 3 bases from V and 3 from J, leaving 11 bases between them. The DNA of the CDR3 is TGTGCCAGCAGCTTGAGTTTGGGGGACACTGAAGCTTTCTTT. It encodes CASSLSLGDTEAFF.

This clonotype has just a few counts. Compared with germline, one end of the junction differs, possibly owing to a read error. This chain connects TRBV11-2 to TRBJ1-4, with D tentatively TRBD1 (5 bases). The CDR3 covers 12 residues. The germline V gene has CDR1 SGHAT and CDR2 FQNNGV. In nucleotides, the CDR3 is TGTGCCAGCAGCTTTACCGGGACTGGGGTTGTTTTT. Encoded protein: CASSFTGTGVVF.

This clonotype was seen many times. The V call is TRBV14, the J call TRBJ2-5; D remains unclear. Germline V gives CDR1 SGHDN, CDR2 FVKESK. The CDR3 length is 14 residues. V was trimmed by 2 bases and J by 5 bases, leaving 12 bases between them. CDR3 amino acids: CASSQRVPLETQYF. CDR3 bases: TGTGCCAGCAGCCAAAGGGTCCCGTTGGAGACCCAGTACTTC.

This clonotype came up many times. V usage is TRBV2 and J usage is TRBJ1-1; no definite D call. With 0 bases removed from V and 6 bases from J, the gap between germline ends came to 5 bases. Germline values: CDR1 SNHLY, CDR2 FYNNEI. The CDR3 is made up of 12 amino acids. The CDR3 DNA follows: TGTGCCAGCAGTGAAGCGTCGGCTGAAGCTTTCTTT. Protein: CASSEASAEAFF. Filled out from reference TRBV2 and TRBJ1-1, the complete variable domain reads EPEVTQTPSHQVTQMGQEVILRCVPISNHLYFYWYRQILGQKVEFLVSFYNNEISEKSEIFDDQFSVERPDGSNFTLKIRSTKLEDSAMYFCASSEASAEAFFGQGTRLTVV.

Here the CDR3 DNA reads TGTGCCAGCCGGGGACTAGAAGAGCTGTTTTTT. Translated: CASRGLEELFF. The chain joins TRBV5-6 to TRBJ2-2; 8 positions agree with TRBD2. CDR1 and CDR2 (germline): SGHDT, YYEEEE. Trimming took 7 bases from V and 11 from J; bases not matched to a gene: 4. CDR3 size: 11 residues.

This clonotype has more than one count but fewer than ten. The genes are TRBV3-1 and TRBJ2-1, with D tentatively TRBD2 (5 bases). This CDR3 is 15 amino acids long. V lost 5 bases and J 3 bases, leaving 14 bases between the germline ends. CDR1 is LGHDT, CDR2 YNNKEL, per germline (reference sequence). The CDR3 DNA reads as TGTGCCAGCAGCGCGGGCGCGGCGCTCTACAATGAGCAGTTCTTC. It translates to CASSAGAALYNEQFF.

This clonotype was seen many times. V is TRBV7-9 and J is TRBJ2-7; weak D call: TRBD1 (5 bases). Trimming stripped 6 bases from V and 7 bases from J, with 16 bases between. Germline values: CDR1 SEHNR, CDR2 FQNEAQ (reference sequence). The CDR3 totals 13 residues. In nucleotides, the CDR3 is TGTGCCAGCAGTTACGACAGTGGCGAGGAGCAGTACTTC. It yields the protein CASSYDSGEEQYF.

This clonotype was counted at least ten times. V and J are TRBV6-2 or TRBV6-3 and TRBJ2-3, with D uncertain. CDR1 is MNHEY and CDR2 is SVGEGT in the germline V gene. CDR3 length: 13 amino acids. The V gene lost 3 bases and the J gene lost 6 bases, with 10 bases spanning the gap. CDR3 bases: TGTGCCAGCAGTTATTCCCTAAGGGATACGCAGTATTTT. Protein sequence: CASSYSLRDTQYF.

At least ten counts were recorded for this clonotype. The rearrangement uses TRBV11-2 and TRBJ1-1; D uncertain. This CDR3 contains 14 residues. Germline V gene lookup returns CDR1 SGHAT and CDR2 FQNNGV. Trimming took 1 base from V and 6 from J, leaving 12 bases between them. CDR3 in DNA: TGTGCCAGCAGCTTAGTCCAGTTTGTCCCTGAAGCTTTCTTT. It encodes CASSLVQFVPEAFF. Full variable domain (outside the CDR3, taken from reference TRBV11-2 and TRBJ1-1): EAGVAQSPRYKIIEKRQSVAFWCNPISGHATLYWYQQILGQGPKLLIQFQNNGVVDDSQLPKDRFSAERLKGVDSTLKIQPAKLEDSAVYLCASSLVQFVPEAFFGQGTRLTVV.

In its sample, this clonotype was seen many times. The chain's CDR3 is CASSYSDSYNEQFF. The CDR3 DNA sequence: TGTGCCAGCAGTTACTCGGATTCCTACAATGAGCAGTTCTTC. The chain combines TRBV6-5 with TRBJ2-1; D is unresolved. CDR3 length: 14 amino acids. Per the germline V gene, CDR1 is MNHEY and CDR2 is SVGAGI. Trimming left V 0 bases short and J 1 base short, with 4 bases between.

This clonotype was recorded at least ten times. This chain joins TRBV2 and TRBJ2-1, with D unclear. The germline CDR1 and CDR2 sequences are SNHLY and FYNNEI. V was pared by 9 bases and J by 9 bases, with 9 bases between. This CDR3 has 10 residues. The CDR3 coding sequence is TGTGCCAGTTCACAGCTTGAGCAGTTCTTC. Residues: CASSQLEQFF.